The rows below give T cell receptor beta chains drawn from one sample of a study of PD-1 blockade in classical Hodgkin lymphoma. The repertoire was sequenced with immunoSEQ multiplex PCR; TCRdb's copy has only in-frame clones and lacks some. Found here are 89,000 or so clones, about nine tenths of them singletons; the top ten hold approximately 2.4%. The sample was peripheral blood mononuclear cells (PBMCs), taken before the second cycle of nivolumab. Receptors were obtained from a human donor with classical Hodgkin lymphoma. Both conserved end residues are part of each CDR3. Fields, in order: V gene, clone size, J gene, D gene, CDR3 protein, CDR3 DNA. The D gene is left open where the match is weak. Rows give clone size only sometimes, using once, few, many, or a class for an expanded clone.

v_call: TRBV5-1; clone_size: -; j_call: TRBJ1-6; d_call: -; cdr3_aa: CASREGSSYNSPLHF; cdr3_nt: TGCGCCAGCAGGGAGGGGTCTTCCTATAATTCACCCCTCCACTTT
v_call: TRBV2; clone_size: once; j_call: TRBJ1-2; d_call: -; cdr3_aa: CASSEEANGYTF; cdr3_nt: TGTGCCAGCAGTGAGGAGGCAAACGGCTACACCTTC
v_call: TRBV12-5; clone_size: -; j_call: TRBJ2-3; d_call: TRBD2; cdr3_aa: CASAREGTFGGDTQYF; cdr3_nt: TGTGCTAGTGCCCGGGAGGGGACATTCGGGGGAGATACGCAGTATTTT
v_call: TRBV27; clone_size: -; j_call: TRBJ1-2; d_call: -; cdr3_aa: CASSLSIGGALNYGYTF; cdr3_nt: TGTGCCAGCAGTTTATCAATAGGGGGGGCCTTAAACTATGGCTACACCTTC
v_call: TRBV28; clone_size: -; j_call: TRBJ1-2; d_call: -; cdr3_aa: CASSLYTATNYGYTF; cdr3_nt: TGTGCCAGCAGTTTGTACACGGCTACTAACTATGGCTACACCTTC
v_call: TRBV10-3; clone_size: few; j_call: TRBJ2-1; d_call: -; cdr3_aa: CAISESPGSHIYNEQFF; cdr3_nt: TGTGCCATCAGTGAGTCCCCAGGCTCCCACATCTACAATGAGCAGTTCTTC
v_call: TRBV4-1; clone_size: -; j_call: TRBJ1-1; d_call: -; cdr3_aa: CASSLSQGPGVAFF; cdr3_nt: TGCGCCAGCAGCCTTAGTCAGGGTCCGGGGGTGGCTTTCTTT
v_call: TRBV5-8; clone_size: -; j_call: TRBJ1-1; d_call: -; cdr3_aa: CASSFESWDGLNTEAFF; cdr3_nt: TGTGCCAGCAGCTTCGAGTCCTGGGACGGCCTGAACACTGAAGCTTTCTTT
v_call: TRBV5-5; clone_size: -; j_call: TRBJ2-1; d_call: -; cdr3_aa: CASSSEGIEQFF; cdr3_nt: TGTGCCAGCAGCTCTGAGGGGATAGAGCAGTTCTTC
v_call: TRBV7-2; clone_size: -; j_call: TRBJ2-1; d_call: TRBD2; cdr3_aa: CASSRLGTSGLGEQFF; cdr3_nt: TGTGCCAGCAGTCGGCTCGGGACTAGCGGTCTTGGGGAGCAGTTCTTC
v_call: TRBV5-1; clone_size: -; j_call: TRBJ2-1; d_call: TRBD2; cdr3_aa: CASSLRLAGGNEQFF; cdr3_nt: TGCGCCAGCAGCTTACGACTAGCGGGGGGAAATGAGCAGTTCTTC
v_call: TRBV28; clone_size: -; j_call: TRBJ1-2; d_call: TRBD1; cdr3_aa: CASSLTTPGQISYGYTF; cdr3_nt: TGTGCCAGCAGTTTGACTACCCCGGGACAGATTTCCTATGGCTACACCTTC
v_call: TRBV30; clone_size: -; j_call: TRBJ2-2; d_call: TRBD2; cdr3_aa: CAWSETSGREFNTGELFF; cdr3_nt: TGTGCCTGGAGTGAGACTAGCGGGAGAGAGTTTAACACCGGGGAGCTGTTTTTT
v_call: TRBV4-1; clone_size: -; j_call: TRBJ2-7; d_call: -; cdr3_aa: CASSHVSIDAYEQYF; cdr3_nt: TGCGCCAGCAGCCATGTCTCTATCGACGCCTACGAGCAGTACTTC
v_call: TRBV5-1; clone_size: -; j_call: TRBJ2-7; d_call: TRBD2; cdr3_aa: CASSPGLVYEQYF; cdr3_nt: TGCGCCAGCAGCCCAGGACTAGTTTACGAGCAGTACTTC
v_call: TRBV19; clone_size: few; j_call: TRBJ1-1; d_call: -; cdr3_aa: CASRIFAEAFF; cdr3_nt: TGTGCCAGTAGGATTTTCGCTGAAGCTTTCTTT
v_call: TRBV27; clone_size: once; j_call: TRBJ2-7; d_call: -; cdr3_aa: CASSLKYEQYF; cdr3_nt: TGTGCCAGCAGTTTAAAGTACGAGCAGTACTTC
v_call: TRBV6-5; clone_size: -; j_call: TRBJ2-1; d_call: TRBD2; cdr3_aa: CASSYSRASGYEQFF; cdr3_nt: TGTGCCAGCAGTTACTCTAGGGCTAGCGGTTATGAGCAGTTCTTC
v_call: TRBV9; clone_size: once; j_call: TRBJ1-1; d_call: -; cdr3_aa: CASSVNPGRNTEAFF; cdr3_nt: TGTGCCAGCAGCGTAAATCCAGGGAGGAACACTGAAGCTTTCTTT
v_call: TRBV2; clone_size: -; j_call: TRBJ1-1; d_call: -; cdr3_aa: CASSVVSGGRYYTEAFF; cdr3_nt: TGTGCCAGCAGTGTGGTCTCTGGGGGGCGTTATTACACTGAAGCTTTCTTT
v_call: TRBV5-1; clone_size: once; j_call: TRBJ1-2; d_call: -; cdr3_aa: CASSLDSSTGGYTF; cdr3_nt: TGCGCCAGCAGCCTCGACTCGTCTACGGGTGGCTACACCTTC
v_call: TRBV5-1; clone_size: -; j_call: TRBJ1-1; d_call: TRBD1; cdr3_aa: CASSLAAGGASF; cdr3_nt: TGCGCCAGCAGCTTGGCTGCAGGGGGGGCTTCCTTT
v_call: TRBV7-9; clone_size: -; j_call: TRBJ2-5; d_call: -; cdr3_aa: CASTVGPYQETQYF; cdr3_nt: TGTGCCAGCACGGTAGGGCCGTACCAAGAGACCCAGTACTTC
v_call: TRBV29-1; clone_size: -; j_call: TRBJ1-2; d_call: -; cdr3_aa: CSVENALTF; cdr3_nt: TGCAGCGTTGAAAACGCCCTCACCTTC
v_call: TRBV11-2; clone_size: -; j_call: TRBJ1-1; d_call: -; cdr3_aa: CASSLDGEVRTEAFF; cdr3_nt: TGTGCCAGCAGCTTAGATGGAGAAGTCAGAACTGAAGCTTTCTTT
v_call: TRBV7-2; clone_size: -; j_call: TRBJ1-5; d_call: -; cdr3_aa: CASSPGGLSNQPQHF; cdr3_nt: TGTGCCAGCAGCCCGGGGGGGTTGAGCAATCAGCCCCAGCATTTT
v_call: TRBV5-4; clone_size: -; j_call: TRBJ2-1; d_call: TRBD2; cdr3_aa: CASSRLAGDNEQFF; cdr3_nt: TGTGCCAGCAGCCGACTAGCGGGAGACAATGAGCAGTTCTTC
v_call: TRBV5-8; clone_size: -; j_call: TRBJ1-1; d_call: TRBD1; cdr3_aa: CASSLGVVQGPAEAFF; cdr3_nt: TGTGCCAGCAGCTTGGGGGTGGTACAGGGGCCCGCTGAAGCTTTCTTT
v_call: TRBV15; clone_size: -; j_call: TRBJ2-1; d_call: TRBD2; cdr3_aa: CATSRDLFGRAFF; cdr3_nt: TGTGCCACCAGCAGAGATTTGTTCGGGAGGGCCTTCTTC
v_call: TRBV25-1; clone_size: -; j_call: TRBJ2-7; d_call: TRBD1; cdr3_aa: CASSARGTGPIEQYF; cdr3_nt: TGTGCCAGCAGTGCCCGAGGGACAGGGCCTATCGAGCAGTACTTC
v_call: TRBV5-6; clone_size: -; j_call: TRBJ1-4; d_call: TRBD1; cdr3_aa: CASSVGGGEKLFF; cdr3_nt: TGTGCCAGCAGTGTAGGGGGCGGCGAAAAACTGTTTTTT
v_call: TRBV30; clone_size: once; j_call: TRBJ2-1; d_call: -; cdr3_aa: CAWNPHSYNEQFF; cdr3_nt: TGTGCCTGGAATCCCCACTCCTACAATGAGCAGTTCTTC
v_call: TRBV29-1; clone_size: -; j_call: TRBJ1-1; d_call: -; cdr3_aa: CSVEANGRPWMNTEAFF; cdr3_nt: TGCAGCGTTGAGGCCAACGGTAGACCCTGGATGAACACTGAAGCTTTCTTT
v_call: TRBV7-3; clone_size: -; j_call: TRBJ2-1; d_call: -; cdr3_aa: CASSLLVGAYNEQFF; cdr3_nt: TGTGCCAGCAGCCTACTAGTAGGGGCCTACAATGAGCAGTTCTTC
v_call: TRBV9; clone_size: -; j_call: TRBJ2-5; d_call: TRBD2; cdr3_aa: CVSSVDAGGGQETQYF; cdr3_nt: TGTGTCAGCAGCGTAGACGCAGGCGGGGGACAAGAGACCCAGTACTTC
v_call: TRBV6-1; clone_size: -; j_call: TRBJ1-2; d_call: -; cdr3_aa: CASSEDSGVYGYTF; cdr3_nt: TGTGCCAGCAGTGAAGACTCGGGGGTCTATGGCTACACCTTC
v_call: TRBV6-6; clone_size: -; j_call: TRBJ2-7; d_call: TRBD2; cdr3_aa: CASSRGLAGADEQYF; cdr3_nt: TGTGCCAGCAGCCGGGGACTAGCGGGAGCCGACGAGCAGTACTTC
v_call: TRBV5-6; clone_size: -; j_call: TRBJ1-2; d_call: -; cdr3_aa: CASILQGIYGYTF; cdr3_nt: TGTGCCAGCATCTTACAGGGAATCTATGGCTACACCTTC
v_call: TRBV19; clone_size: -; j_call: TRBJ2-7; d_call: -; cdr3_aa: CASSSWAGPLGSYEQYF; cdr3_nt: TGTGCCAGTAGTTCATGGGCGGGCCCTTTGGGCTCCTACGAGCAGTACTTC
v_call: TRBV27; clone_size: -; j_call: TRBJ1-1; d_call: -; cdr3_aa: CASRFNTEAFF; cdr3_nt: TGTGCCAGCAGATTCAACACTGAAGCTTTCTTT
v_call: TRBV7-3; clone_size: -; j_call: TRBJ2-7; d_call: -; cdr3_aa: CASSPPGGYEQYF; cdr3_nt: TGTGCCAGCAGCCCTCCCGGGGGCTACGAGCAGTACTTC
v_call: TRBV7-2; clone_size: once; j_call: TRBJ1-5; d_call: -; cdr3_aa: CASSLAGGNQPQHF; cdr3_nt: TGTGCCAGCAGCTTAGCCGGCGGAAATCAGCCCCAGCATTTT
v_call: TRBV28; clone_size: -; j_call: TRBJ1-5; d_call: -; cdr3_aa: CASSLLGLGDQPQHF; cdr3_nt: TGTGCCAGCAGTTTATTGGGGTTAGGCGATCAGCCCCAGCATTTT
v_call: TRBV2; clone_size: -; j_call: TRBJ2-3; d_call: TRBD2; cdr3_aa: CASSEPLSGRDTQYF; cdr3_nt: TGTGCCAGCAGTGAACCGCTTAGCGGGAGGGATACGCAGTATTTT
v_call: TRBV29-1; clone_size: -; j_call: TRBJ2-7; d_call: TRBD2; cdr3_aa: CSVRTSGRAPYEQYF; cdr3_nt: TGCAGCGTTAGGACTAGCGGGAGGGCCCCCTACGAGCAGTACTTC
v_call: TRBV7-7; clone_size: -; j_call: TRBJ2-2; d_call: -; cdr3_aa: CASSLGAVGTGELFF; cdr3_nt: TGTGCTAGCAGCTTAGGTGCGGTTGGGACCGGGGAGCTGTTTTTT
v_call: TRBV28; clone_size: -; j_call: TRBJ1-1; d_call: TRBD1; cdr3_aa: CASSLFGQGRVGTEAFF; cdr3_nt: TGTGCCAGCAGTTTATTCGGACAGGGAAGGGTGGGCACTGAAGCTTTCTTT
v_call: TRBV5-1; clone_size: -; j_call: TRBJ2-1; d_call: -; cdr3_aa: CASSAWENEQFF; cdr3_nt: TGCGCCAGCAGCGCTTGGGAGAATGAGCAGTTCTTC
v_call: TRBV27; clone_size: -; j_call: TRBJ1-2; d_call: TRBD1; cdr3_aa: CASTFAPRQGSNYGYTF; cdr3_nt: TGTGCCAGCACCTTTGCCCCGAGACAGGGAAGTAACTATGGCTACACCTTC
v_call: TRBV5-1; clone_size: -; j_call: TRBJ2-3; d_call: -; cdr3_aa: CASSPGLNTDTQYF; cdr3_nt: TGCGCCAGCAGCCCGGGACTCAACACAGATACGCAGTATTTT